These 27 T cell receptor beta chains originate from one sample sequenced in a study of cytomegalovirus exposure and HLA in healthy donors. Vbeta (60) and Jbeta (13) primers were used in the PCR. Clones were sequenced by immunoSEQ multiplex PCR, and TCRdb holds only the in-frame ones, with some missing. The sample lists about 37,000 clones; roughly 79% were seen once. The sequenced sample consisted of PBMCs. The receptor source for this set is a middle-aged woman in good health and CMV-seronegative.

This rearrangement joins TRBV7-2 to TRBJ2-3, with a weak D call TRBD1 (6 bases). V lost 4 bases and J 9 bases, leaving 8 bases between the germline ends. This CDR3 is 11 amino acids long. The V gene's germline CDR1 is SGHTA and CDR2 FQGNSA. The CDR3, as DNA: TGTGCCAGCAGCTCACAGGGCACGCAGTATTTT. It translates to CASSSQGTQYF.

CDR3 coding DNA: TGTGCCAGCAGCCTAGCGGGGAACACCGGGGAGCTGTTTTTT. Residues: CASSLAGNTGELFF. The chain uses TRBV6-1 and TRBJ2-2, with 8 bases aligning to TRBD2. The CDR3 totals 14 residues. Germline CDR1 reads MNHNS; CDR2 reads SASEGT. V gave up 6 bases and J gave up 1 base; unmatched junction bases: 1.

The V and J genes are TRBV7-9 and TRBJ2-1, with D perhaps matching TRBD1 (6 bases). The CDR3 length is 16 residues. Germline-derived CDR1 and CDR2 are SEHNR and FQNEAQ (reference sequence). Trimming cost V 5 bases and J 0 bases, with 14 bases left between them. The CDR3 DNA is TGTGCCAGCAGCCCACGGGGACACTCCTCCTACAATGAGCAGTTCTTC. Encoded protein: CASSPRGHSSYNEQFF.

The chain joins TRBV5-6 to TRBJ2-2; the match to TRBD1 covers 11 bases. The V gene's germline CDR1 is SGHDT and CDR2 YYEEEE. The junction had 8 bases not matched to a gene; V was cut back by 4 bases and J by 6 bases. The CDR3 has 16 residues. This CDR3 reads CASSPTGQGVSGELFF. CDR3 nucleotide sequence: TGTGCCAGCAGCCCGACGGGACAGGGGGTATCCGGGGAGCTGTTTTTT. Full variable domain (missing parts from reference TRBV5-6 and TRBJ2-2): DAGVTQSPTHLIKTRGQQVTLRCSPKSGHDTVSWYQQALGQGPQFIFQYYEEEERQRGNFPDRFSGHQFPNYSSELNVNALLLGDSALYLCASSPTGQGVSGELFFGEGSRLTVL.

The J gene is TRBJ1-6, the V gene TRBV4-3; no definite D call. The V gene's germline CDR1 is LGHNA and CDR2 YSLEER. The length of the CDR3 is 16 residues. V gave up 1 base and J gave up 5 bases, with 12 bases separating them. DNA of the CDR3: TGCGCCAGCAGCCAAGCTCCGGGTTCCGATAATTCACCCCTCCACTTT. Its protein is CASSQAPGSDNSPLHF.

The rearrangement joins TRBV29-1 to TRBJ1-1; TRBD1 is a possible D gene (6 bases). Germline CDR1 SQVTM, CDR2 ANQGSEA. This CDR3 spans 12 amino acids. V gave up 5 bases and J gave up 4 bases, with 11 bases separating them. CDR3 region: CSVQQGSTEAFF. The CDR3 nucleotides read TGCAGCGTTCAACAGGGAAGCACTGAAGCTTTCTTT.

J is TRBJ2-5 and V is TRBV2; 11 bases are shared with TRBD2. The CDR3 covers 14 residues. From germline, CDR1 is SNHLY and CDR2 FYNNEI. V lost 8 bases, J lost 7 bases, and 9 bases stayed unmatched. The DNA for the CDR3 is TGTGCCAGCGGTCAGACTAGCGGGGTTGGGACCCAGTACTTC. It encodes CASGQTSGVGTQYF.

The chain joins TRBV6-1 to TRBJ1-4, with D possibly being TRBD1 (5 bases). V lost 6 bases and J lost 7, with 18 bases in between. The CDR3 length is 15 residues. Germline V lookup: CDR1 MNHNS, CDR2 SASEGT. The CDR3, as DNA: TGTGCCAGCAGCGAACGGGAGGGGATTACTGAAAAACTGTTTTTT. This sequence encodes CASSEREGITEKLFF.

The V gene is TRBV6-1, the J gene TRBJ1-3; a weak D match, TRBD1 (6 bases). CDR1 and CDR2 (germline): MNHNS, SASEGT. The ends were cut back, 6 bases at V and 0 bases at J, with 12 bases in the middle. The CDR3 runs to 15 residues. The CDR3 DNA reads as TGTGCCAGCAGGACGGACAGCGCCTCTGGAAACACCATATATTTT. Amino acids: CASRTDSASGNTIYF.

The CDR3 protein is CASSVGWQRANYGYTF. In DNA, the CDR3 is TGTGCCAGCAGCGTCGGGTGGCAGCGAGCTAACTATGGCTACACCTTC. This chain links TRBV9 with TRBJ1-2, with no clear D. With 2 bases removed from V and 0 bases from J, the gap between germline ends came to 14 bases. From germline, CDR1 is SGDLS and CDR2 YYNGEE. The CDR3 totals 16 residues.

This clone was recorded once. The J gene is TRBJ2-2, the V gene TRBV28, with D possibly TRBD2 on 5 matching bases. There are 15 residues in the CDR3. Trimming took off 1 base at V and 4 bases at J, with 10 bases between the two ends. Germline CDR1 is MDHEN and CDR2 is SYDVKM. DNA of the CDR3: TGTGCCAGCAGTTTATTGGGTGGGAGCACCGGGGAGCTGTTTTTT. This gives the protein CASSLLGGSTGELFF.

The CDR3 sequence is CASSPGQQPDTQYF. DNA of the CDR3: TGTGCCAGCAGCCCGGGACAGCAACCAGATACGCAGTATTTT. The chain has TRBV5-4 and TRBJ2-3; 7 bases fit TRBD1. This CDR3 contains 14 residues. The germline CDR1 and CDR2 sequences are SGHNT and YYREEE (reference sequence). J lost 4 bases, V lost 4 bases, and 6 bases had no gene match.

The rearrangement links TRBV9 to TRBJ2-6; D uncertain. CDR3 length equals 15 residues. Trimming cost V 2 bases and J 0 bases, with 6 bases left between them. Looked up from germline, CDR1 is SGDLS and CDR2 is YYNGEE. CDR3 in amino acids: CASSVTGSGANVLTF. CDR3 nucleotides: TGTGCCAGCAGCGTCACCGGCTCTGGGGCCAACGTCCTGACTTTC. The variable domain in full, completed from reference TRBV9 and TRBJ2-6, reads DSGVTQTPKHLITATGQRVTLRCSPRSGDLSVYWYQQSLDQGLQFLIQYYNGEERAKGNILERFSAQQFPDLHSELNLSSLELGDSALYFCASSVTGSGANVLTFGAGSRLTVL.

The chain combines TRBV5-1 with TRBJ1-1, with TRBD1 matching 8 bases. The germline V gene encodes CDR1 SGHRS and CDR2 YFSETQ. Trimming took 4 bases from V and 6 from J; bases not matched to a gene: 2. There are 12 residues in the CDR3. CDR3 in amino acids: CASSPQGAEAFF. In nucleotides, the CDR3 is TGCGCCAGCAGCCCACAGGGGGCTGAAGCTTTCTTT. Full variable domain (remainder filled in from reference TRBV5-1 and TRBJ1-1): KAGVTQTPRYLIKTRGQQVTLSCSPISGHRSVSWYQQTPGQGLQFLFEYFSETQRNKGNFPGRFSGRQFSNSRSEMNVSTLELGDSALYLCASSPQGAEAFFGQGTRLTVV.

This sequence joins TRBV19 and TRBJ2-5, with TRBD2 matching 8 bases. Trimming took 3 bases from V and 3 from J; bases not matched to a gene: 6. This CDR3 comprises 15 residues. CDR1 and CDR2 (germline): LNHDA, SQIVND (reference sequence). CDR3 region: CASSIYAGGEETQYF. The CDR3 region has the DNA TGTGCCAGTAGTATTTATGCGGGGGGTGAAGAGACCCAGTACTTC.

CDR3 residues: CASSVAAGGRPQHF. Here the CDR3 DNA reads TGTGCCAGCAGCGTAGCAGCAGGGGGAAGGCCCCAGCATTTT. The gene calls are TRBV9 and TRBJ1-5; 7 nucleotides agree with TRBD1. V lost 0 bases to trimming and J lost 9 bases; unmatched junction nucleotides: 6. This CDR3 contains 14 residues. CDR1 and CDR2 (germline): SGDLS, YYNGEE.

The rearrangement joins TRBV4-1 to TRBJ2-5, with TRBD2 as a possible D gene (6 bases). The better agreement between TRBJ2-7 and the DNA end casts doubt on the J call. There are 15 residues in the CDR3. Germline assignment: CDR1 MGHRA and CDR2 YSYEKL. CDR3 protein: CASSQEGKGIYEQYF. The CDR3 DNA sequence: TGCGCCAGCAGCCAGGAGGGTAAGGGGATTTACGAGCAGTACTTC.

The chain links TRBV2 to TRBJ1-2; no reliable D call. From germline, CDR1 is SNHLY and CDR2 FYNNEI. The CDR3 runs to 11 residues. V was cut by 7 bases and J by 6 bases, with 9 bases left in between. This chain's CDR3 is CASMGGDGYTF. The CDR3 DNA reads TGTGCCAGCATGGGCGGGGATGGCTACACCTTC.

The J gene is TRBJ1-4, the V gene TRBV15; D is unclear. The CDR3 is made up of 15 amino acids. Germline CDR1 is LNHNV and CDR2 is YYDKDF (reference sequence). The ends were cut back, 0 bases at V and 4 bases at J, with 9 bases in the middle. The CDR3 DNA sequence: TGTGCCACCAGCAGAGATTACGGGGATAATGAAAAACTGTTTTTT. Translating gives CATSRDYGDNEKLFF.

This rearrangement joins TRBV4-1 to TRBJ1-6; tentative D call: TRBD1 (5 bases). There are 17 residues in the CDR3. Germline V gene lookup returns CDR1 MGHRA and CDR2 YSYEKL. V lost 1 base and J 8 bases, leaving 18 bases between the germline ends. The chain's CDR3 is CASSQGRARGNYSPLHF. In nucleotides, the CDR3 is TGCGCCAGCAGCCAAGGAAGAGCTAGGGGCAATTATTCACCCCTCCACTTT.

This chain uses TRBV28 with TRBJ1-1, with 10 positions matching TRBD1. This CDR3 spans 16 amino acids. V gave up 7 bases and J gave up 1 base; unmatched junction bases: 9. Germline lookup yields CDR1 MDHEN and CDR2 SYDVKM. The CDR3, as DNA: TGTGCCAGCACCCTTGACAGGGGGCGTTGGAACACTGAAGCTTTCTTT. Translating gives CASTLDRGRWNTEAFF.

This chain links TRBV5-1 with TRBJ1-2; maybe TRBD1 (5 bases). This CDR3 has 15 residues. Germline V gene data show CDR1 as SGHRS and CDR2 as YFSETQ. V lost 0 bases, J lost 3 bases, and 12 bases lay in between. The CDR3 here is CASSLEVGHYYGYTF. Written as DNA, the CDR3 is TGCGCCAGCAGCTTGGAGGTGGGGCACTACTATGGCTACACCTTC.

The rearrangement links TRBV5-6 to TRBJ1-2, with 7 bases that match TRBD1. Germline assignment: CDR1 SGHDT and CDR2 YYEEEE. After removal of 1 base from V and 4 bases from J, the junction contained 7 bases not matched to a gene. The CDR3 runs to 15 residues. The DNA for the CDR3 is TGTGCCAGCAGCTTGAAACAGGGGATTTTCTATGGCTACACCTTC. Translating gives CASSLKQGIFYGYTF.

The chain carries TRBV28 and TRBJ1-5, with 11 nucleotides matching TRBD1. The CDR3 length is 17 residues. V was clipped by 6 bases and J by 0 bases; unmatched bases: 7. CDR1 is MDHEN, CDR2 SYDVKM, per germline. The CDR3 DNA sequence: TGTGCCAGCAGAATGGACAGGGGGCCTTATAGCAATCAGCCCCAGCATTTT. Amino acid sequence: CASRMDRGPYSNQPQHF.

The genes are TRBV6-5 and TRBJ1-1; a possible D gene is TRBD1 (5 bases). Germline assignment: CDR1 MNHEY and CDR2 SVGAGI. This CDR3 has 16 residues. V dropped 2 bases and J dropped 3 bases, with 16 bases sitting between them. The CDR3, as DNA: TGTGCCAGCAGTTACAGGGGTCCAAGGGTGGACACTGAAGCTTTCTTT. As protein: CASSYRGPRVDTEAFF.

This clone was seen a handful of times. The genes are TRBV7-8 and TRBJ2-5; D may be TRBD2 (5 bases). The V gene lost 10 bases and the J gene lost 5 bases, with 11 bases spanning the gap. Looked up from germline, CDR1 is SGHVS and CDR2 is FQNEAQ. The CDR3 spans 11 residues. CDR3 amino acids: CATRRGETQYF. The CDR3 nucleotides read TGTGCCACGAGGCGCGGGGAGACCCAGTACTTC.

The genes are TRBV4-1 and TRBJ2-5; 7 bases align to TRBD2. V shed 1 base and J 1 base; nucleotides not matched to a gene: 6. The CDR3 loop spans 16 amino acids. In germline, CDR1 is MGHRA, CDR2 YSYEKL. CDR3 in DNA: TGCGCCAGCAGCCAAGTAGTGGGGGGGACCCAAGAGACCCAGTACTTC. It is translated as CASSQVVGGTQETQYF.